One sample yielded the 26 T cell receptor beta chains listed below, sequenced in a study of identical twins. One entry per CDR3 protein results from TCRdb running MiXCR on the 5' RACE reads. The sample shows hundreds of thousands of distinct CDR3 sequences, 18% of them seen only once. This sample was shared with a second study, whose subject was T cells expressing NK-cell markers.

Material: PBMCs. These receptors were collected from a woman between 18 and 29 years old in good health.

This clonotype has just a few counts. The V call is TRBV4-3, the J call TRBJ2-5; the match to TRBD2 covers 9 bases. Germline trimming cut 1 base from V and 9 bases from J; bases unmatched to any gene: 12. The germline V gene encodes CDR1 LGHNA and CDR2 YSLEER. The CDR3 has 16 amino acids. This CDR3 reads CASSQAQGLAISAQYF. The CDR3, as DNA: TGCGCCAGCAGCCAAGCTCAAGGACTAGCGATTTCGGCCCAGTACTTC.

The chain employs TRBV9 and TRBJ2-3, with 7 bases matching TRBD2. The CDR3 length is 16 residues. CDR1 SGDLS and CDR2 YYNGEE come from the germline V gene. V gave up 4 bases and J gave up 5 bases; unmatched junction bases: 13. In DNA form, the CDR3 reads TGTGCCAGCAGCAACCCTGGGGGGGGTGCCCGAGATACGCAGTATTTT. This codes for CASSNPGGGARDTQYF.

This clonotype was detected a few times. This rearrangement joins TRBV18 to TRBJ2-3; 7 bases are shared with TRBD2. V was pared by 5 bases and J by 1 base, with 9 bases of the junction left unmatched. Germline V gives CDR1 KGHSH, CDR2 LQKENI. The CDR3 has 16 residues. This CDR3 reads CASSSLGAGGTDTQYF. The CDR3 nucleotides are TGTGCCAGCTCATCACTCGGCGCGGGGGGCACAGATACGCAGTATTTT.

V gene TRBV6-5 combines with J gene TRBJ2-3, with D unclear. V lost 2 bases and J lost 2, with 17 bases in between. Germline CDR1 and CDR2: MNHEY and SVGAGI. CDR3 length: 17 amino acids. The CDR3 coding sequence is TGTGCCAGCAGTTACGGCCAGAGGACGACCATCACAGATACGCAGTATTTT. This codes for CASSYGQRTTITDTQYF.

This clonotype was observed at least ten times. The gene calls are TRBV20-1 and TRBJ2-1; 9 bases map to TRBD2. The germline CDR1 and CDR2 sequences are DFQATT and SNEGSKA (reference sequence). V shed 3 bases and J 3 bases; nucleotides not matched to a gene: 3. The CDR3 length is 14 residues. In nucleotides, the CDR3 is TGCAGTGCTAGTGGCGGGGGGGACTACAATGAGCAGTTCTTC. Translating gives CSASGGGDYNEQFF.

This clonotype has just a few counts. J is TRBJ2-7 and V is TRBV10-3, with D perhaps TRBD1 or TRBD2 (5 bases each). This CDR3 has 15 residues. The V and J ends lost 3 bases and 6 bases respectively, with 18 bases between them. Germline CDR1 ENHRY, CDR2 SYGVKD. This CDR3 is CAISDMWDQKIEQYF. DNA of the CDR3: TGTGCCATCAGTGATATGTGGGACCAGAAGATCGAGCAGTACTTC.

This clonotype has just a few counts. The V call is TRBV7-2, the J call TRBJ2-1; D gene uncertain. Trimming left V 1 base short and J 7 bases short, with 17 bases between. This CDR3 comprises 16 residues. The V gene's germline CDR1 is SGHTA and CDR2 FQGNSA. Here the CDR3 reads CASSLGRLSGQNEQFF. The CDR3 DNA reads TGTGCCAGCAGCTTAGGACGCTTATCGGGTCAAAATGAGCAGTTCTTC. The full variable domain, completed using reference TRBV7-2 and TRBJ2-1, is GAGVSQSPSNKVTEKGKDVELRCDPISGHTALYWYRQSLGQGLEFLIYFQGNSAPDKSGLPSDRFSAERTGGSVSTLTIQRTQQEDSAVYLCASSLGRLSGQNEQFFGPGTRLTVL.

This clonotype showed up many times. This rearrangement joins TRBV20-1 to TRBJ2-7; 7 bases map to TRBD2. Unmatched junction bases numbered 5, after V lost 0 bases and J lost 6 bases. Germline V CDR1 and CDR2: DFQATT, SNEGSKA (reference sequence). The CDR3 has 13 amino acids. The CDR3 is CSARDRLAGEQYF. CDR3 bases: TGCAGTGCTAGAGATCGACTAGCAGGCGAGCAGTACTTC.

The chain is built from TRBV5-1 and TRBJ2-1; 7 positions agree with TRBD1. V was pared by 4 bases and J by 2 bases, with 3 bases of the junction left unmatched. In germline, CDR1 is SGHRS, CDR2 YFSETQ. This CDR3 has 14 residues. For the CDR3, the DNA is TGCGCCAGCAGCAACCAGGGGGCCTACAATGAGCAGTTCTTC. Encoded protein: CASSNQGAYNEQFF.

The chain links TRBV7-2 to TRBJ2-2; D not resolved. The CDR3 extends over 14 amino acids. V lost 2 bases, J lost 5 bases, and 9 bases lay in between. In germline, CDR1 is SGHTA, CDR2 FQGNSA. This CDR3 is CASSLLGRTGELFF. DNA for the CDR3: TGTGCCAGCAGCTTATTAGGTCGGACCGGGGAGCTGTTTTTT.

The genes are TRBV12-3 or TRBV12-4 and TRBJ2-5; D might be TRBD2 (6 bases). This CDR3 has 13 amino acids. V was pared by 6 bases and J by 10 bases, with 18 bases between. CDR3 region: CASSIRTPGDQYF. In DNA form, the CDR3 reads TGTGCCAGCAGCATCCGCACTCCGGGGGACCAGTACTTC.

The V gene is TRBV7-9, the J gene TRBJ2-3; D not resolved. V lost 2 bases and J 3 bases, leaving 15 bases between the germline ends. This CDR3 comprises 16 residues. The germline V gene encodes CDR1 SEHNR and CDR2 FQNEAQ (reference sequence). DNA of the CDR3: TGTGCCAGCAGCTTAAGTTCGGCTGTCAAGACAGATACGCAGTATTTT. Amino acid sequence: CASSLSSAVKTDTQYF.

This clonotype came up a few times. The V call is TRBV20-1, the J call TRBJ1-2; D ambiguous. The length of the CDR3 is 13 residues. Per germline, CDR1 DFQATT and CDR2 SNEGSKA (reference sequence). The V end was cut by 1 base, the J end by 1 base, with 7 bases between. The chain's CDR3 is CSARGNNNYGYTF. As DNA, the CDR3 is TGCAGTGCTAGAGGGAATAATAACTATGGCTACACCTTC.

The chain couples TRBV10-3 to TRBJ2-1; TRBD2 matches at 7 bases. There are 13 residues in the CDR3. The trim removed 8 bases at V and 7 bases at J, leaving 8 bases unmatched. Germline CDR1 ENHRY, CDR2 SYGVKD. CDR3 sequence reads: CAILLAKSNEQFF. CDR3 sequence (DNA): TGTGCCATCCTACTAGCGAAATCTAATGAGCAGTTCTTC.

The rearrangement joins TRBV4-2 to TRBJ2-3; 10 bases agree with TRBD2. Trimming at V came to 1 base and at J to 0 bases, leaving 10 bases not matched to a gene. Per the germline V gene, CDR1 is LGHNA and CDR2 is YNFKEQ. The CDR3 is made up of 19 amino acids. CDR3 DNA sequence: TGTGCCAGCAGCCAAGCGAGGAGCGGGGGGGAAGCTAGCACAGATACGCAGTATTTT. Its translation: CASSQARSGGEASTDTQYF.

V usage is TRBV28 and J usage is TRBJ2-7; perhaps TRBD2 as D (6 bases). The CDR3 has 14 amino acids. Germline V gene data show CDR1 as MDHEN and CDR2 as SYDVKM. Trimming cost V 3 bases and J 2 bases, with 11 bases left between them. The CDR3 coding sequence is TGTGCCAGCAGTTTTGCGCTAGCGCCCTACGAGCAGTACTTC. The encoded protein is CASSFALAPYEQYF. The entire variable domain, with the rest obtained from reference TRBV28 and TRBJ2-7, is as follows: DVKVTQSSRYLVKRTGEKVFLECVQDMDHENMFWYRQDPGLGLRLIYFSYDVKMKEKGDIPEGYSVSREKKERFSLILESASTNQTSMYLCASSFALAPYEQYFGPGTRLTVT.

The chain has TRBV27 and TRBJ1-2; maybe TRBD1 (5 bases). This CDR3 region has 14 residues. The germline V and J ends were trimmed by 2 bases and 4 bases, with 11 bases remaining between them. Germline CDR1 MNHEY, CDR2 SMNVEV (reference sequence). The CDR3 DNA follows: TGTGCCAGCAGTTTAGGGGCAGGGACCTATGGCTACACCTTC. This gives the protein CASSLGAGTYGYTF.

The sample holds many counts of this clonotype. V is TRBV9 and J is TRBJ2-1; 10 bases match TRBD2. Germline CDR1 SGDLS, CDR2 YYNGEE. V lost 0 bases and J lost 5; bases outside the gene matches: 5. This CDR3 spans 16 amino acids. As DNA, the CDR3 is TGTGCCAGCAGCGTAGTTAGCGGGGGGTTGAACAATGAGCAGTTCTTC. Translation: CASSVVSGGLNNEQFF.

This clonotype appeared many times. This chain joins TRBV12-3 or TRBV12-4 and TRBJ2-7, with D maybe TRBD1 (5 bases). Trimming took off 3 bases at V and 4 bases at J, with 10 bases between the two ends. The CDR3 sequence is 13 residues long. CDR3 sequence reads: CASSFQGRYEQYF. The CDR3 DNA is TGTGCCAGCAGTTTCCAGGGCAGGTACGAGCAGTACTTC.

The chain employs TRBV27 and TRBJ2-7; tentatively, D is TRBD1 or TRBD2 (5 bases each). The V gene lost 8 bases and the J gene lost 4 bases, with 12 bases spanning the gap. Germline V gene sequence: CDR1 MNHEY, CDR2 SMNVEV (reference sequence). The CDR3 extends over 12 amino acids. The CDR3: CASGDGGYEQYF. The CDR3 DNA is TGTGCCAGCGGGGACGGTGGGTACGAGCAGTACTTC.

This clonotype was counted only a few times. The rearrangement links TRBV24-1 to TRBJ2-3; either TRBD1 or TRBD2 may fit D (5 bases each). The length of the CDR3 is 14 residues. The germline gives CDR1 KGHDR, CDR2 SFDVKD. Trimming pared 5 bases from V and 10 bases from J, leaving 18 bases between. CDR3 DNA sequence: TGTGCCACCAGTGCGGCAGGGACCGGTCTAGCGCAGTATTTT. Translation: CATSAAGTGLAQYF.

This clonotype appeared a few times. The J gene is TRBJ2-3, the V gene TRBV12-3 or TRBV12-4; 7 nucleotides align to TRBD1. This CDR3 region has 15 residues. V was clipped by 3 bases and J by 2 bases; unmatched bases: 5. The CDR3 DNA sequence: TGTGCCAGCAGTTTCTTGCAGGGGGACACAGATACGCAGTATTTT. It specifies CASSFLQGDTDTQYF.

The chain employs TRBV9 and TRBJ2-2; D gene unclear. The CDR3 runs to 15 residues. V shed 0 bases and J shed 5 bases, with 11 bases lying between them. Looked up from germline, CDR1 is SGDLS and CDR2 is YYNGEE. The CDR3 sequence: CASSVGVSGTGELFF. The CDR3 DNA is TGTGCCAGCAGCGTAGGGGTGTCGGGTACCGGGGAGCTGTTTTTT. Complete variable domain (other parts from reference TRBV9 and TRBJ2-2): DSGVTQTPKHLITATGQRVTLRCSPRSGDLSVYWYQQSLDQGLQFLIQYYNGEERAKGNILERFSAQQFPDLHSELNLSSLELGDSALYFCASSVGVSGTGELFFGEGSRLTVL.

This clonotype has more than one count but fewer than ten. The chain has TRBV12-3 or TRBV12-4 and TRBJ1-2, with 9 bases that match TRBD1. The V segment lost 5 bases and the J segment 5 bases; nucleotides outside the gene matches: 6. The CDR3 is 14 residues long. The CDR3: CASSTRTGAYGYTF. CDR3 coding DNA: TGTGCCAGCAGTACGCGGACAGGGGCGTATGGCTACACCTTC.

This clonotype was seen a few times. The rearrangement joins TRBV12-3 or TRBV12-4 to TRBJ2-7, with a possible D match to TRBD2 (6 bases). The CDR3 loop spans 12 amino acids. V lost 6 bases, J lost 7 bases, and 13 bases lay in between. The CDR3: CASREGPEEQYF. In DNA, the CDR3 is TGTGCCAGCAGGGAGGGGCCGGAGGAGCAGTACTTC.

Comment on this clonotype: Germline and junction disagree at one end, which may indicate a read error. This chain uses TRBV6-1 with TRBJ1-4; D is ambiguous. The V gene's germline CDR1 is MNHNS and CDR2 SASEGT. There are 14 residues in the CDR3. The CDR3 region has the DNA TGTGCCAGCAGAGAAGGGCAAATAAATGAAAAACTGTTTTTT. It codes for CASREGQINEKLFF.